Presented here are 9 T cell receptor beta chains from one specimen sequenced in a study of technical replicates of blood from several donors. Profiled with immunoSEQ multiplex PCR; TCRdb holds only in-frame clones, not every one. The sample holds 75,000 to 95,000 clones, approximately 91% seen once. Input material: T cells isolated from PBMCs. These receptors originate from a human donor in good health.

V and J are TRBV10-3 and TRBJ1-3; possibly TRBD1 for D (5 bases). V lost 10 bases and J lost 2, with 9 bases in between. CDR3 length: 12 amino acids. The germline V gene encodes CDR1 ENHRY and CDR2 SYGVKD. The CDR3 nucleotides read TGTGCCACGCAGGGAACTGGAAACACCATATATTTT. Encoded protein: CATQGTGNTIYF.

This clone was detected only a few times. The chain is built from TRBV5-1 and TRBJ1-1; D not resolved. Germline V lookup: CDR1 SGHRS, CDR2 YFSETQ. V lost 2 bases, J lost 3 bases, and 8 bases lay in between. The CDR3 consists of 13 residues. The CDR3 reads CASSFQKYTEAFF. CDR3 sequence (DNA): TGCGCCAGCAGCTTTCAGAAGTACACTGAAGCTTTCTTT.

This sequence joins TRBV6-1 and TRBJ2-2; no reliable D call. The germline CDR1 and CDR2 sequences are MNHNS and SASEGT. The ends were cut back, 7 bases at V and 3 bases at J, with 21 bases in the middle. The CDR3 length is 17 residues. This chain's CDR3 is CASTETTVKTYTGELFF. The CDR3 coding sequence is TGTGCCAGCACTGAGACCACGGTGAAGACTTACACCGGGGAGCTGTTTTTT.

V is TRBV4-3 and J is TRBJ2-1, with 8 positions matching TRBD2. In germline, CDR1 is LGHNA, CDR2 YSLEER. The CDR3 totals 16 residues. The V gene end was trimmed by 0 bases and the J gene end by 4 bases; junction bases not matched to a gene: 5. CDR3 in DNA: TGCGCCAGCAGCCAAGAGATACTAGCGGTTTACAATGAGCAGTTCTTC. It yields the protein CASSQEILAVYNEQFF.

The V and J genes are TRBV7-2 and TRBJ1-5, with a tentative D call TRBD1 (6 bases). CDR1 is SGHTA and CDR2 is FQGNSA in the germline V gene. V was pared by 5 bases and J by 3 bases, with 14 bases between. This CDR3 contains 15 residues. The CDR3 DNA sequence: TGTGCCAGCAGCCGAGAGACAGGAAACAATCAGCCCCAGCATTTT. Translating it yields CASSRETGNNQPQHF. The full variable domain, its missing parts supplied by reference TRBV7-2 and TRBJ1-5, is GAGVSQSPSNKVTEKGKDVELRCDPISGHTALYWYRQSLGQGLEFLIYFQGNSAPDKSGLPSDRFSAERTGGSVSTLTIQRTQQEDSAVYLCASSRETGNNQPQHFGDGTRLSIL.

The V call is TRBV6-5, the J call TRBJ2-7; the match to TRBD1 covers 10 bases. This CDR3 has 13 residues. Germline CDR1 and CDR2: MNHEY and SVGAGI. Unmatched junction bases numbered 5, after V lost 6 bases and J lost 6 bases. Here the CDR3 reads CASRTGTGAEQYF. The CDR3 DNA is TGTGCCAGCAGGACCGGGACAGGGGCCGAGCAGTACTTC.

This sequence joins TRBV5-5 and TRBJ2-1; 9 bases map to TRBD2. The germline V gene encodes CDR1 SGHKS and CDR2 YYEKEE (reference sequence). The CDR3 runs to 16 residues. V dropped 9 bases and J dropped 0; count of bases not matched to a gene: 10. Here the CDR3 DNA reads TGTGCCACTACGGGGCTAGCGGGGATCTCCTACAATGAGCAGTTCTTC. Its protein is CATTGLAGISYNEQFF.

This clone was seen only once. V usage is TRBV11-3 and J usage is TRBJ2-1; 10 bases line up with TRBD2. There are 15 residues in the CDR3. Germline V gene sequence: CDR1 SGHNT, CDR2 YENEEA. The junction had 7 bases not matched to a gene; V was cut back by 5 bases and J by 6 bases. CDR3 loop: CASSTWTSGSNEQFF. CDR3 nucleotides: TGTGCCAGCAGCACTTGGACTAGCGGCTCCAATGAGCAGTTCTTC.

This clone was recorded only once. The rearrangement links TRBV5-1 to TRBJ1-1; D ambiguous. Germline V gene lookup returns CDR1 SGHRS and CDR2 YFSETQ. Trimming left V 0 bases short and J 8 bases short, with 11 bases between. The CDR3 consists of 13 residues. As DNA, the CDR3 is TGCGCCAGCAGCTTGGATATTATACTGGAAGCTTTCTTT. This codes for CASSLDIILEAFF.